This T cell receptor beta chain was sequenced for a study of blood T cell repertoires in COVID-19. Study background: PBMCs, B-cell-depleted T cells, or T cells provided the cDNA or gDNA that made up the material.

Germline V CDR1 and CDR2: LNHDA, SQIVND (reference sequence). Deletions cut 3 bases from V and 8 bases from J, with 10 bases between. The CDR3 has 12 amino acids. Sequencing was performed with immunoSEQ multiplex PCR; in TCRdb, only in-frame clones are kept and a portion is missing. The sample includes roughly 410,000 clones, 87% of them seen just once. V is TRBV19 and J is TRBJ1-1, with D perhaps matching TRBD1 (6 bases). Source material: peripheral blood. This clonotype was obtained from a woman between 55 and 75 years old with COVID-19, enrolled during active disease. The CDR3 reads CASSIPTGEAFF. The DNA of the CDR3 is TGTGCCAGTAGTATTCCCACAGGGGAAGCTTTCTTT.